This T cell receptor beta chain was sequenced during a study of graft-versus-host responses after intestinal transplantation. Notes on the study in general: Declining HvG levels early post-transplant were linked to peak circulating GvH clone levels. Some GvH clones were seen earlier in gut or blood, suggesting intestinal origin. Within allografts, high graft-versus-host to host-versus-graft clonal ratios were seen among patients with graft-donor T cell macrochimerism.

This clone has just one count. The antigen remains unidentified. The CDR3 consists of 16 residues. CDR1 and CDR2 (germline): SGHRS, YFSETQ. V gave up 3 bases and J gave up 0 bases; unmatched junction bases: 2. Sequencing used immunoSEQ multiplex PCR; TCRdb keeps in-frame clones, though not all of them. The sample shows about 89,000 clones, about nine tenths of them seen only once. This chain joins TRBV5-1 and TRBJ2-3, with 12 nucleotides matching TRBD2. Sample: unstimulated CD4+ T cells sorted from spleen or lymph node cells, taken before intestinal transplant. The origin of this receptor is a human donor who received an intestinal transplant. CDR3 coding DNA: TGCGCCAGCAGCTGGGGACTAGCGGGTAGCACAGATACGCAGTATTTT. Translating it yields CASSWGLAGSTDTQYF.